A selection of T cell receptor beta chains follows, all from one sample in a study of cytomegalovirus exposure and HLA in healthy donors. Measured with immunoSEQ multiplex PCR; TCRdb has only the in-frame clones, and not every one. The table includes approximately 200,000 clones, 82% detected once. Sequenced: PBMCs. The source of these receptors is a boy between 2 and 10 years old in good health and CMV-seronegative. The CDR3 runs from the conserved cysteine through the conserved F or W. The D gene is left open where the match is weak. Where a row states a size, it is once, few, many or the class of an expanded clone; other rows omit it.

.	TRBV27	.	15	TRBJ2-1	TGTGCCAGCACGGGGGGCGGTATAGGTTACAATGAGCAGTTCTTC	CASTGGGIGYNEQFF
few	TRBV28	.	10	TRBJ1-1	TGTGCCAGCTCGCGGTTAGTAGCTTTCTTT	CASSRLVAFF
.	TRBV18	TRBD1	17	TRBJ2-3	TGTGCCAGCTCACTCTCTGATACAGGGGATTTGACAGATACGCAGTATTTT	CASSLSDTGDLTDTQYF
.	TRBV4-1	.	17	TRBJ1-6	TGCGCCAGCAGCCAGAGACCTACACGGGGGATTAATTCACCCCTCCACTTT	CASSQRPTRGINSPLHF
few	TRBV7-2	TRBD1	15	TRBJ1-5	TGTGCCAGCAGTTTACAGGGGACAGTGGGTCAGCCCCAGCATTTT	CASSLQGTVGQPQHF
.	TRBV9	TRBD1	17	TRBJ2-7	TGTGCCAGCAGCGTAGTACCCTCCGGGACAGGGGAGGACGAGCAGTACTTC	CASSVVPSGTGEDEQYF
.	TRBV4-3	.	14	TRBJ2-3	TGCGCCAGCAGCCAGGAAGGACAGCCCAAGGGGCAGTATTTT	CASSQEGQPKGQYF
.	TRBV4-1	TRBD1	17	TRBJ2-5	TGCGCCAGCAGTCGCTCACCGACAGGGGAATACCAAGAGACCCAGTACTTC	CASSRSPTGEYQETQYF
.	TRBV15	.	13	TRBJ2-3	TGTGCCACCAGCGAAGGGGGCACAGATACGCAGTATTTT	CATSEGGTDTQYF
.	TRBV13	TRBD1	16	TRBJ1-2	TGTGCCAGCAGCTCAGGGACAGGGGGGCCCAACTATGGCTACACCTTC	CASSSGTGGPNYGYTF
.	TRBV9	TRBD2	14	TRBJ2-3	TGTGCCAGCAGCGCGACTAGCGACACAGATACGCAGTATTTT	CASSATSDTDTQYF
.	TRBV7-2	.	13	TRBJ1-2	TGTGCCAGCAGCTTGGCAGGGCGATTGGCCGGGACCTTC	CASSLAGRLAGTF
.	TRBV27	.	16	TRBJ1-6	TGTGCCAGCAGTGATTCTTTGAGGACCTATAATTCACCCCTCCACTTT	CASSDSLRTYNSPLHF
.	TRBV6-5	TRBD2	15	TRBJ2-7	TGTGCCAGCAGGCGGACTAGCGGGGACCTCTACGAGCAGTACTTC	CASRRTSGDLYEQYF
.	TRBV27	.	19	TRBJ2-5	TGTGCCAGCAGTTTCGGCCGGCTTAGGAGGGCCCCGGGTCAAGAGACCCAGTACTTC	CASSFGRLRRAPGQETQYF
few	TRBV6-5	.	15	TRBJ2-5	TGTGCCAGCAGTTACAAAATAGGGGATGGGGAGACCCAGTACTTC	CASSYKIGDGETQYF
.	TRBV5-6	.	14	TRBJ1-3	TGTGCCAGCAGCTTGGGCAGGGCTGGAAACACCATATATTTT	CASSLGRAGNTIYF
.	TRBV30	.	13	TRBJ2-1	TGTGCCTGGAGTAGAGGGGGATACAATGAGCAGTTCTTC	CAWSRGGYNEQFF
.	TRBV2	TRBD2	14	TRBJ2-7	TGTGCCAGCAGTCGCCGGGGGGAAGGCCACGAGCAGTACTTC	CASSRRGEGHEQYF
.	TRBV6-5	.	15	TRBJ1-4	TGTGCCAGCAGGGAACAGGGTTTGACAAATGAAAAACTGTTTTTT	CASREQGLTNEKLFF
.	TRBV9	TRBD1	16	TRBJ1-1	TGTGCCAGCAGCCCGGCCGGGACAGGGGCGAACACTGAAGCTTTCTTT	CASSPAGTGANTEAFF
.	TRBV11-2	TRBD1	13	TRBJ1-2	TGTGCCAGCAGCAAACCGGGACAGGGCGGCTACACCTTC	CASSKPGQGGYTF
.	TRBV4-2	TRBD2	15	TRBJ2-4	TGTGCCAGCAGCCAAGTGCTGGGAGGGAATGACATTCAGTACTTC	CASSQVLGGNDIQYF
.	TRBV10-2	TRBD2	16	TRBJ2-5	TGCGCCAGCAGTACCTGGACTAGCGGGGAAGAAGAGACCCAGTACTTC	CASSTWTSGEEETQYF
.	TRBV30	TRBD1	12	TRBJ1-6	TGTGCCTGGGGGACAGGGAATTCACCCCTCCACTTT	CAWGTGNSPLHF
.	TRBV10-2	.	16	TRBJ1-6	TGCGCCAGCAGTTACGGGGGGGAGCTCTATAATTCACCCCTCCACTTT	CASSYGGELYNSPLHF
.	TRBV5-5	TRBD1	16	TRBJ2-7	TGTGCCAGCAGCTTGGCCCCGGGACAGGGGGGATACGAGCAGTACTTC	CASSLAPGQGGYEQYF
.	TRBV6-5	.	12	TRBJ1-2	TGTGCCAGCAGTTACTCGGGCAGTAGCTACACCTTC	CASSYSGSSYTF
.	TRBV6-1	.	16	TRBJ1-2	TGTGCCAGCAGTGAAATGGAGGGAGGGAGGTTGAATGGCTACACCTTC	CASSEMEGGRLNGYTF
.	TRBV5-1	TRBD1	14	TRBJ1-1	TGCGCCAGCAGCTTGCGGCAGGGGGCTTGGGGAGCTTTCTTT	CASSLRQGAWGAFF
.	TRBV5-6	.	13	TRBJ2-7	TGTGCCAGCAGCTTCTTTGTAGGGGGCGAGCAGTACTTC	CASSFFVGGEQYF
.	TRBV4-1	TRBD1	15	TRBJ1-4	TGCGCCAGCAGCCAACCGACAGGGAATAATGAAAAACTGTTTTTT	CASSQPTGNNEKLFF
.	TRBV6-6	.	12	TRBJ2-5	TGTGCCAGCCGGGACTTCCAAGAGACCCAGTACTTC	CASRDFQETQYF
.	TRBV19	.	13	TRBJ2-2	TGTGCCAGTAGTGCGGTGAACACCGGGGAGCTGTTTTTT	CASSAVNTGELFF
.	TRBV11-2	.	12	TRBJ1-2	TGTGCCAGCGGTCAGTCTCAGTATGGCTACACCTTC	CASGQSQYGYTF